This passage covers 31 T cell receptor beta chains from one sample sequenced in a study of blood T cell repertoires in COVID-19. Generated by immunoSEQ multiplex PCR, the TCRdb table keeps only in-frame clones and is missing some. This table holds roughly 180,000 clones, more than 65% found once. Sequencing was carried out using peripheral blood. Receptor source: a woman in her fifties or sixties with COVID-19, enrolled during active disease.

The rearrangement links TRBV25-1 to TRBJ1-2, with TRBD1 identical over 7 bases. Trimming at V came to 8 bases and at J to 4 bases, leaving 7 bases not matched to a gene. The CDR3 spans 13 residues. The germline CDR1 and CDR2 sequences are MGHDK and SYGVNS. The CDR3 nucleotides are TGTGCCAGCGCGGGGACAGCAGGCTATGGCTACACCTTC. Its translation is CASAGTAGYGYTF.

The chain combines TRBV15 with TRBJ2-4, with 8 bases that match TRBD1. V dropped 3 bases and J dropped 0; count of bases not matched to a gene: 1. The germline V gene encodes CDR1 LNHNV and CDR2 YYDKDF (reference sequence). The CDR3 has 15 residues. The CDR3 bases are TGTGCCACCAGCAGGGACAGGGTAGCCAAAAACATTCAGTACTTC. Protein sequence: CATSRDRVAKNIQYF.

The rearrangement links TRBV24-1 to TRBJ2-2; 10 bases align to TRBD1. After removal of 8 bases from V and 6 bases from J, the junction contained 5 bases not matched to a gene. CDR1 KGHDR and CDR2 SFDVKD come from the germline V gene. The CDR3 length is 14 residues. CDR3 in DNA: TGTGCCACCAAAGGGACAGGGGATTCCGGGGAGCTGTTTTTT. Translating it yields CATKGTGDSGELFF.

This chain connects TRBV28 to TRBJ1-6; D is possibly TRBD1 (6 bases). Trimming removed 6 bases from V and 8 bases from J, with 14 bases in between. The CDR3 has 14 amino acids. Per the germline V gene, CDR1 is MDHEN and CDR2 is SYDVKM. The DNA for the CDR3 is TGTGCCAGCAGACAGGGCTGGGAGTATTCACCCCTCCACTTT. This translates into CASRQGWEYSPLHF.

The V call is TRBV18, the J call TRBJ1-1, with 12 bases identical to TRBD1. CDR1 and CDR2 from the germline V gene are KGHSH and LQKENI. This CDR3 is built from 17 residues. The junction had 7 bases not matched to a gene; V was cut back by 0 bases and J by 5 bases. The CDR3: CASSPPWDRGRGTEAFF. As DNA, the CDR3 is TGTGCCAGCTCACCACCCTGGGACAGGGGGCGTGGAACTGAAGCTTTCTTT.

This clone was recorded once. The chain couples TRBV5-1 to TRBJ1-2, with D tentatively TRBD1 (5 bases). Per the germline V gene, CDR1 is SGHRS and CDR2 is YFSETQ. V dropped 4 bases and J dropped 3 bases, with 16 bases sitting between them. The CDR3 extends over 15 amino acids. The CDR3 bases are TGCGCCAGCAGCCCCCAGGGTCTTTCTCACTATGGCTACACCTTC. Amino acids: CASSPQGLSHYGYTF. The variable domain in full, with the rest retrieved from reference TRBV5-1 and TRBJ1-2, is KAGVTQTPRYLIKTRGQQVTLSCSPISGHRSVSWYQQTPGQGLQFLFEYFSETQRNKGNFPGRFSGRQFSNSRSEMNVSTLELGDSALYLCASSPQGLSHYGYTFGSGTRLTVV.

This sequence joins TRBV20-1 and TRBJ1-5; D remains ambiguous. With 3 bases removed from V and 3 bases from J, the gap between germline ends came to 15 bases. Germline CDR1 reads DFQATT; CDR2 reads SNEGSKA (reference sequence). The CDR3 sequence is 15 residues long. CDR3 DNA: TGCAGTGCTAGTATCGTCGGTGAACTCAATCAGCCCCAGCATTTT. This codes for CSASIVGELNQPQHF.

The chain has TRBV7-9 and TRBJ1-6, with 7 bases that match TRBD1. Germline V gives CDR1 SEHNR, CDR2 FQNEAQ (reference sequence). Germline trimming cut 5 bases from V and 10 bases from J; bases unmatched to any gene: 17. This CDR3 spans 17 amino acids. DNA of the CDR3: TGTGCCAGCAGCCCCAGCGACCGACAGGGAGGAGTATCACCCCTCCACTTT. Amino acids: CASSPSDRQGGVSPLHF.

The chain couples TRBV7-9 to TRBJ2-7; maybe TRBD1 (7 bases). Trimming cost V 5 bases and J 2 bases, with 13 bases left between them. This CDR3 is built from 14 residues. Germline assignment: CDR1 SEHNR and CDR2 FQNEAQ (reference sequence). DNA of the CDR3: TGTGCCAGCAGCCCGCGGGACAGAACCTACGAGCAGTACTTC. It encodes CASSPRDRTYEQYF.

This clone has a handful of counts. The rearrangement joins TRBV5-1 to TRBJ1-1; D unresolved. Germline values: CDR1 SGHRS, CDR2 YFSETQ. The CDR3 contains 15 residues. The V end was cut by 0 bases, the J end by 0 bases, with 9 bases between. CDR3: CASSLEPGMNTEAFF. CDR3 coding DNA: TGCGCCAGCAGCTTGGAGCCGGGTATGAACACTGAAGCTTTCTTT.

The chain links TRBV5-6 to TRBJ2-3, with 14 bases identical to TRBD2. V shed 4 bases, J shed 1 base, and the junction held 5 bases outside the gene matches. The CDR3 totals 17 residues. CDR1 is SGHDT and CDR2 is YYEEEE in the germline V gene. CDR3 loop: CASSAGLAGGGTDTQYF. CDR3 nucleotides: TGTGCCAGCAGCGCCGGACTAGCGGGAGGCGGCACAGATACGCAGTATTTT.

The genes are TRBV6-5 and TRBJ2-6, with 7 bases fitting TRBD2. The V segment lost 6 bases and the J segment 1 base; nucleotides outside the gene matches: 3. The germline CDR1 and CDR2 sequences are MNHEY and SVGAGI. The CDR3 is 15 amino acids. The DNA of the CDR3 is TGTGCCAGCAGAGCCGGGGGGTCTGGGGCCAACGTCCTGACTTTC. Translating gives CASRAGGSGANVLTF.

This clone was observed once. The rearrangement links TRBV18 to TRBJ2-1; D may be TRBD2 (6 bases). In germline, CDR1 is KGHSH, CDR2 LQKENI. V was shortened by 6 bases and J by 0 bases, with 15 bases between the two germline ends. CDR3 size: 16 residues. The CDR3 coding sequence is TGTGCCAGCTCCCCCGGGGGTCACGGCTCCTACAATGAGCAGTTCTTC. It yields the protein CASSPGGHGSYNEQFF. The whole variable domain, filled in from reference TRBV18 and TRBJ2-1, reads NAGVMQNPRHLVRRRGQEARLRCSPMKGHSHVYWYRQLPEEGLKFMVYLQKENIIDESGMPKERFSAEFPKEGPSILRIQQVVRGDSAAYFCASSPGGHGSYNEQFFGPGTRLTVL.

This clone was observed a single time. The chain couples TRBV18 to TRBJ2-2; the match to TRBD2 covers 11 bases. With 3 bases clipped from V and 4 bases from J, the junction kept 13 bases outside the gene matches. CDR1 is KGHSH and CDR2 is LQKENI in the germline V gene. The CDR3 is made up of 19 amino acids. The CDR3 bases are TGTGCCAGCTCACCGAAGACTAGCGGGGCCACCTCGTTCACCGGGGAGCTGTTTTTT. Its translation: CASSPKTSGATSFTGELFF. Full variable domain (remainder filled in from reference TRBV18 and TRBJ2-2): NAGVMQNPRHLVRRRGQEARLRCSPMKGHSHVYWYRQLPEEGLKFMVYLQKENIIDESGMPKERFSAEFPKEGPSILRIQQVVRGDSAAYFCASSPKTSGATSFTGELFFGEGSRLTVL.

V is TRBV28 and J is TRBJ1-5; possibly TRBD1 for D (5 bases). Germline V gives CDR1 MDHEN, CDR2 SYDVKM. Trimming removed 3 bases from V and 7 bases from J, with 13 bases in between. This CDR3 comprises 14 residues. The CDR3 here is CASSFWGVRQPQHF. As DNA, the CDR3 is TGTGCCAGCAGTTTTTGGGGCGTCAGACAGCCCCAGCATTTT.

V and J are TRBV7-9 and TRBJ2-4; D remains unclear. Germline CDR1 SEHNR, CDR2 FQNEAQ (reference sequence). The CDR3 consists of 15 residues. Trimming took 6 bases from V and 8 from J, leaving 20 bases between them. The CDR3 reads CASSPSSGSWHIQYF. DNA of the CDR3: TGTGCCAGCAGTCCCTCTTCCGGGTCCTGGCACATTCAGTACTTC.

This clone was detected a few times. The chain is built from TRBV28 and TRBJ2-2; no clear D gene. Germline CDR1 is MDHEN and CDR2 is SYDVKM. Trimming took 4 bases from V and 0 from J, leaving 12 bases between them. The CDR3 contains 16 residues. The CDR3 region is CASSSHRPPNTGELFF. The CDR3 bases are TGTGCCAGCAGTTCCCACAGACCACCGAACACCGGGGAGCTGTTTTTT.

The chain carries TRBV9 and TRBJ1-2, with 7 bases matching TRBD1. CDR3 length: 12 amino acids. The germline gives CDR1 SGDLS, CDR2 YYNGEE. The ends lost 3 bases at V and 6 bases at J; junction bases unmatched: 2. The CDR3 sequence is CASSGQGNGYTF. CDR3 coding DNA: TGTGCCAGCAGCGGACAGGGAAATGGCTACACCTTC. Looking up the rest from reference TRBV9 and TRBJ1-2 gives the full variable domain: DSGVTQTPKHLITATGQRVTLRCSPRSGDLSVYWYQQSLDQGLQFLIQYYNGEERAKGNILERFSAQQFPDLHSELNLSSLELGDSALYFCASSGQGNGYTFGSGTRLTVV.

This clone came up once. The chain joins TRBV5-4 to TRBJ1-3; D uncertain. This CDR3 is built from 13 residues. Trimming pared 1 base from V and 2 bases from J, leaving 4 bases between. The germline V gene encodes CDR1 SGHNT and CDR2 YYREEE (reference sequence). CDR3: CASSLQAGNTIYF. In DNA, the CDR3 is TGTGCCAGCAGCTTGCAGGCTGGAAACACCATATATTTT.

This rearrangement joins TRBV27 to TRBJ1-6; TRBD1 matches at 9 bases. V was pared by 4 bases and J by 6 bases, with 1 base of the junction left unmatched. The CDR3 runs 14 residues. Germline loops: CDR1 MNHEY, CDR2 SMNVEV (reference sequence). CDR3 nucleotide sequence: TGTGCCAGCAGTTCGGACAGGGGTAATTCACCCCTCCACTTT. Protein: CASSSDRGNSPLHF.

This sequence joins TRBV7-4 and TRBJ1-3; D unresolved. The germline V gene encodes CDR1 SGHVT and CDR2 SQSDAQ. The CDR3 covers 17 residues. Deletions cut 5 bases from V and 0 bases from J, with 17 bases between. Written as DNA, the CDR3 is TGTGCCAGCAGCCCCTTGGGGTCGGGGAACTCTGGAAACACCATATATTTT. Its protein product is CASSPLGSGNSGNTIYF.

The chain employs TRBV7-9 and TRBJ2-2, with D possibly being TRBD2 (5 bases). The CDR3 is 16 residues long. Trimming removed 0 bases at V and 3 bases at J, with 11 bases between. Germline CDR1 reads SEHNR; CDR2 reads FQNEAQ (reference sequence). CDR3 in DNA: TGTGCCAGCAGCTTAGCTCCCGGGATAGACACCGGGGAGCTGTTTTTT. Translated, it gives CASSLAPGIDTGELFF.

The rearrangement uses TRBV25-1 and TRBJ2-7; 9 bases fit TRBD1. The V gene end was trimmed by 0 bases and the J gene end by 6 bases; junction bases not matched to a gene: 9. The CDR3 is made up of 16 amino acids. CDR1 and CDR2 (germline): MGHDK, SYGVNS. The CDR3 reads CASSEYSGTGSGEQYF. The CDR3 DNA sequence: TGTGCCAGCAGTGAATATTCAGGGACAGGGTCCGGCGAGCAGTACTTC.

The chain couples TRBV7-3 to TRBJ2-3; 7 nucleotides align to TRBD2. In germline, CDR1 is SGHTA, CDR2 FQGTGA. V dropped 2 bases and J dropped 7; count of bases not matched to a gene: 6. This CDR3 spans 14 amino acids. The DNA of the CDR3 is TGTGCCAGCAGCTTACGGGGGGATGTAAATACGCAGTATTTT. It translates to CASSLRGDVNTQYF.

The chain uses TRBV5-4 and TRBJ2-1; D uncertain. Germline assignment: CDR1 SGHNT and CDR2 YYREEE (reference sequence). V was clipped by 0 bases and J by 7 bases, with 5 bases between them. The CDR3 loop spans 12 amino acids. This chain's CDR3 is CASSLDQNEQFF. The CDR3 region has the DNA TGTGCCAGCAGCTTGGATCAGAATGAGCAGTTCTTC.

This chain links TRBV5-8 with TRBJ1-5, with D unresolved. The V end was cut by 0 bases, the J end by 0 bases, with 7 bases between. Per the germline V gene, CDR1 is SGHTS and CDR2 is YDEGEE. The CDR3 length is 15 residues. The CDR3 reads CASSLDLDSNQPQHF. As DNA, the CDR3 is TGTGCCAGCAGCTTGGATCTAGATAGCAATCAGCCCCAGCATTTT.

The CDR3 DNA follows: TGCGCCAGCAGCTTGGGATCCCCTAGCGGGGATTTAGGCGAGCAGTTCTTC. Translated: CASSLGSPSGDLGEQFF. This chain joins TRBV5-1 and TRBJ2-1; 9 nucleotides match TRBD2. Germline V gene sequence: CDR1 SGHRS, CDR2 YFSETQ. The CDR3 is 17 amino acids. Unmatched junction bases numbered 14, after V lost 0 bases and J lost 10 bases.

The CDR3 region is CASSPVSRTVTEAFF. The DNA of the CDR3 is TGTGCCAGCAGCCCCGTGTCAAGGACAGTCACTGAAGCTTTCTTT. The gene calls are TRBV7-8 and TRBJ1-1, with a weak D call TRBD1 (6 bases). CDR1 and CDR2 (germline): SGHVS, FQNEAQ. The CDR3 length is 15 residues. With 5 bases removed from V and 4 bases from J, the gap between germline ends came to 17 bases.

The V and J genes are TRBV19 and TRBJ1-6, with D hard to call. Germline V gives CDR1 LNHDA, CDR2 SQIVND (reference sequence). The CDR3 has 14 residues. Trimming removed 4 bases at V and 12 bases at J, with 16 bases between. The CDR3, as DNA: TGTGCCAGTAGTAACCCAGGCCGGGGAGGACCCCTCCACTTT. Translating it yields CASSNPGRGGPLHF.

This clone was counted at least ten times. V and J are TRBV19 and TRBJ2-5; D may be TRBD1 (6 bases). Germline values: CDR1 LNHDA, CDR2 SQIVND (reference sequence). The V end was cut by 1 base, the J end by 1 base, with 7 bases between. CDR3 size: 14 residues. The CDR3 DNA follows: TGTGCCAGTAGTATAGGCAGGGGCCAAGAGACCCAGTACTTC. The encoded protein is CASSIGRGQETQYF.

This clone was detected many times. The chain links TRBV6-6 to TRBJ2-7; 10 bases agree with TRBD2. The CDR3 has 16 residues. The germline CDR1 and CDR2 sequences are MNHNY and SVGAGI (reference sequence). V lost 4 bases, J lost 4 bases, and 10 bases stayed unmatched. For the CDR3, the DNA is TGTGCCAGCAGTTGGGTTCGAGGACTAGCGGATTACGAGCAGTACTTC. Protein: CASSWVRGLADYEQYF.